This T cell receptor (beta chain) was obtained from a study of blood T cell repertoires in COVID-19. Study context: PBMCs, B-cell-depleted T cells, or T cells were the source of the cDNA or gDNA that made up the material.

Trimming pared 1 base from V and 3 bases from J, leaving 15 bases between. The CDR3 totals 16 residues. CDR1 SGHDN and CDR2 FVKESK come from the germline V gene. Original processing methods: Amplification from reference gene primers served as the basis for estimated nucleated cell counts. TCRdb keeps only in-frame clones here, not all; method: immunoSEQ multiplex PCR. The DNA was the basis for D and trimming; V, J and clone size are from that table. The sample contains 180,000 or so clones, roughly 84% of which appear only once. The gene calls are TRBV14 and TRBJ1-1; a weak D match, TRBD1 (5 bases). The sequence came from a woman aged 70-85 years with COVID-19, enrolled during active disease. The sample comprised peripheral blood. The CDR3 DNA sequence: TGTGCCAGCAGCCAAGTATCAGGGCCTGCGGACACTGAAGCTTTCTTT. It specifies CASSQVSGPADTEAFF.